This T cell receptor beta chain was documented in a study of sequential checkpoint blockade in melanoma. About the research overall: First-line arms were nivolumab then ipilimumab, or the reverse, randomized 1:1. Maintenance nivolumab came after either treatment sequence.

The data were produced by immunoSEQ multiplex PCR, yet TCRdb's version contains in-frame clones alone and is incomplete. The sample carries around 34,000 clones, roughly 84% recorded once. Germline CDR1 and CDR2: GTSNPN and SVGIG (reference sequence). The CDR3 has 13 amino acids. Treatment indicated: randomized to nivolumab then ipilimumab (arm A) or the reverse (arm B). Patients had received no earlier DNA-damaging chemotherapy. PBMC sorting kept live CD3+CD8+ cells without CD19 or CD56. This specimen was CD8+ T cells sorted from blood (inferred from file names), taken from a patient given nivolumab and ipilimumab in sequence. This TCR came from a human donor with melanoma. This chain joins TRBV30 and TRBJ2-5, with 9 bases that match TRBD2. The J call could be wrong; TRBJ2-7 is a better fit for the DNA end. The CDR3 is CACLAGNSYEQYF. CDR3 coding DNA: TGTGCCTGTCTAGCGGGAAACTCCTACGAGCAGTACTTC.